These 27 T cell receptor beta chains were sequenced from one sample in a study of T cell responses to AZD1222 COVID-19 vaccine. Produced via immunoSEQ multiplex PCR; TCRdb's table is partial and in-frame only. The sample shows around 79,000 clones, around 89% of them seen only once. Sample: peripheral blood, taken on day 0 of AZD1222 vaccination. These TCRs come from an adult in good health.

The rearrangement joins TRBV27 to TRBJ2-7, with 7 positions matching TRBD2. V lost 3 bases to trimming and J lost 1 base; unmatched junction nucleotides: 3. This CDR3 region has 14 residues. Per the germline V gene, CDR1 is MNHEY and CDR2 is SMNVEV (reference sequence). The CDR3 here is CASSLVSGSYEQYF. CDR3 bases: TGTGCCAGCAGTTTGGTTAGCGGGTCCTACGAGCAGTACTTC.

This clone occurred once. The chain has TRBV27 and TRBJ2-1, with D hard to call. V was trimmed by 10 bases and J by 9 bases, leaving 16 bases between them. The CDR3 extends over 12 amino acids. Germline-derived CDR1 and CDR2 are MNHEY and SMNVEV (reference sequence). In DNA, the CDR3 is TGTGCCACCACGTCCATGGGTAGTGAGCAGTTCTTC. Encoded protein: CATTSMGSEQFF.

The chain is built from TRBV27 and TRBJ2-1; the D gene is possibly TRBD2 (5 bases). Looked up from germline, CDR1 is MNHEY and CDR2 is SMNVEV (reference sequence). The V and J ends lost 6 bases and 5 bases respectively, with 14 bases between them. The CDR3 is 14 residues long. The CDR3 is CASRPRGQHNEQFF. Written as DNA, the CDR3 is TGTGCCAGCAGACCTCGCGGGCAACACAATGAGCAGTTCTTC.

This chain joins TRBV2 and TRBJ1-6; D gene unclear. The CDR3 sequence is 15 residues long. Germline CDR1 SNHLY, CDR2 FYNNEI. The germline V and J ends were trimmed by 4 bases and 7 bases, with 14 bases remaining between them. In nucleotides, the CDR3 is TGTGCCAGCAGTGGTGTTGTGGGTGAGAATTCACCCCTCCACTTT. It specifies CASSGVVGENSPLHF.

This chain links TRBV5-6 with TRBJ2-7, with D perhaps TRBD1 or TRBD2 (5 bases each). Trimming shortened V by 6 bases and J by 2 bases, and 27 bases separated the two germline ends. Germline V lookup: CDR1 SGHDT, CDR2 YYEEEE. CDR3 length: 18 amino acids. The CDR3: CASNPRQPGSLRPYEQYF. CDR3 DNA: TGTGCCAGCAACCCAAGACAGCCTGGGAGCCTCAGGCCCTACGAGCAGTACTTC.

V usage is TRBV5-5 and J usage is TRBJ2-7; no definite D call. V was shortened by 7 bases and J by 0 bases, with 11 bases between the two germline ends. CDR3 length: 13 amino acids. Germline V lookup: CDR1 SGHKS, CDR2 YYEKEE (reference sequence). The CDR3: CASGKTPSYEQYF. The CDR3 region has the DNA TGTGCCAGCGGCAAAACTCCCTCCTACGAGCAGTACTTC.

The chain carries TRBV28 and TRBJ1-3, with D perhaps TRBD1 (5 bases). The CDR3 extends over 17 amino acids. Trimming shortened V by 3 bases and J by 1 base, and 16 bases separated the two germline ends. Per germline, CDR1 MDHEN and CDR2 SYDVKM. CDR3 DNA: TGTGCCAGCAGTTTTCAAGGGTCGGGGGGATCTGGAAACACCATATATTTT. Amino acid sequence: CASSFQGSGGSGNTIYF.

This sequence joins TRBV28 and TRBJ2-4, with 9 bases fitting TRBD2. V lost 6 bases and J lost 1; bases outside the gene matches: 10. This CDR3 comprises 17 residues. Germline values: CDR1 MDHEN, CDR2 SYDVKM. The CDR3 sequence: CASSILREGSAKNIQYF. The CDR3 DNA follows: TGTGCCAGCAGCATCCTGCGGGAGGGGTCGGCCAAAAACATTCAGTACTTC.

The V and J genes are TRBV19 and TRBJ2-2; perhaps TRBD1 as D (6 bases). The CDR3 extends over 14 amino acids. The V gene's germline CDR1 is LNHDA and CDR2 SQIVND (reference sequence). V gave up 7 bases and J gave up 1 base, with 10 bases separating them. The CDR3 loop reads CASTKTGNTGELFF. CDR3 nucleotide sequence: TGTGCCAGTACCAAGACAGGGAACACCGGGGAGCTGTTTTTT.

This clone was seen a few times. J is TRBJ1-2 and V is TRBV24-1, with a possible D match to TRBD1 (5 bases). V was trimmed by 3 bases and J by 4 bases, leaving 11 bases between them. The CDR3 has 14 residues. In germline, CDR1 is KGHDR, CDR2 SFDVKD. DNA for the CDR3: TGTGCCACCAGTGATGGAGGGGCGGTCTATGGCTACACCTTC. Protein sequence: CATSDGGAVYGYTF.

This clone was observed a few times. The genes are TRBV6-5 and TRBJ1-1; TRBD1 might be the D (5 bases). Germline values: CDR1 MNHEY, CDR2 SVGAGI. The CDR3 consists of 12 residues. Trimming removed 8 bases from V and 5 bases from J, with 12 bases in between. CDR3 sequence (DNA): TGTGCCAGCCTAGGGGTCGCAACTGAAGCTTTCTTT. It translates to CASLGVATEAFF.

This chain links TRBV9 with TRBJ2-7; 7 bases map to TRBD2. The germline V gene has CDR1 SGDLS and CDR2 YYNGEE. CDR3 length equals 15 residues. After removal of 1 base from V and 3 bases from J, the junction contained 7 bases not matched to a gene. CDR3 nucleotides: TGTGCCAGCAGCGTAAGAGAAGCGGGGCTCTACGAGCAGTACTTC. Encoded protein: CASSVREAGLYEQYF.

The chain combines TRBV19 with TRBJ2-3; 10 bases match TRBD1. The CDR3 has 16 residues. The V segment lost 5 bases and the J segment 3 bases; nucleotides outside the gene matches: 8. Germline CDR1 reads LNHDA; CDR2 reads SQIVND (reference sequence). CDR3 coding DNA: TGTGCCAGTAGTCTCCCGGCGGGACAGGGGACAGATACGCAGTATTTT. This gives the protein CASSLPAGQGTDTQYF.

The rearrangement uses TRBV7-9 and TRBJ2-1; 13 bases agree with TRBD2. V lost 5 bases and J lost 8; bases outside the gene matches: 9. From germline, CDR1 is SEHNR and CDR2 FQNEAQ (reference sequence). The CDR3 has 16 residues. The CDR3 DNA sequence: TGTGCCAGCAGCCAAATGGGACTAGCGGGAACCGATGAGCAGTTCTTC. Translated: CASSQMGLAGTDEQFF.

CDR3: CASSPGGLAKNIQYF. The CDR3 DNA sequence: TGTGCCAGCAGTCCAGGGGGGCTAGCCAAAAACATTCAGTACTTC. The chain has TRBV6-5 and TRBJ2-4; TRBD1 is a possible D gene (7 bases). This CDR3 is 15 amino acids long. The germline V gene encodes CDR1 MNHEY and CDR2 SVGAGI. Deletions cut 5 bases from V and 0 bases from J, with 11 bases between.

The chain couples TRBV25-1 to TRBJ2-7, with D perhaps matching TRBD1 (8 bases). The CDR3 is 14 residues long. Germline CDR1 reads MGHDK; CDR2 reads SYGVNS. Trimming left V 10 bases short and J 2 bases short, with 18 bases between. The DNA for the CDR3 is TGTGCCAACTGGGGAGGGGACAGGACCTACGAGCAGTACTTC. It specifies CANWGGDRTYEQYF.

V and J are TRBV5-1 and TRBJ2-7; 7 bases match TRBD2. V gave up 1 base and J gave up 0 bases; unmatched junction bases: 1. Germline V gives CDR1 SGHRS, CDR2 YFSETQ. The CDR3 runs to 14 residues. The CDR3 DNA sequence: TGCGCCAGCAGCTTGTGGGGGGGCTCCTACGAGCAGTACTTC. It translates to CASSLWGGSYEQYF.

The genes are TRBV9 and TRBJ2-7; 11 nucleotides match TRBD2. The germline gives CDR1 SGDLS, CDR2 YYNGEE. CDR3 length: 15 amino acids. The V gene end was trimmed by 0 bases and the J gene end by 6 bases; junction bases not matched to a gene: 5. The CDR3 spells CASSVGVSGRVEQYF. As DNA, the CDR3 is TGTGCCAGCAGCGTAGGGGTTAGCGGGAGGGTCGAGCAGTACTTC.

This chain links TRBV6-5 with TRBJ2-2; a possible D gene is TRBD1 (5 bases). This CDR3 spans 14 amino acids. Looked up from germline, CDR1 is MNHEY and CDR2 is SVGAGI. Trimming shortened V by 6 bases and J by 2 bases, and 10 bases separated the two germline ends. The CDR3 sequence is CASRFRANTGELFF. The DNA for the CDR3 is TGTGCCAGCAGATTCAGGGCAAACACCGGGGAGCTGTTTTTT.

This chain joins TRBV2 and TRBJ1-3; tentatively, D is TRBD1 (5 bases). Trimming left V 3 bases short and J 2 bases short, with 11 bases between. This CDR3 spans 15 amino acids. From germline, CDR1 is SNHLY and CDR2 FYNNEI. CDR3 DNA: TGTGCCAGCAGTGAGGGGCTAAGAGCTGGAAACACCATATATTTT. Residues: CASSEGLRAGNTIYF.

In nucleotides, the CDR3 is TGTGCCAGCAGCCAACCGGGACAGGGAACCATATATTTT. Translation: CASSQPGQGTIYF. J is TRBJ1-3 and V is TRBV4-2, with TRBD1 identical over 9 bases. This CDR3 is built from 13 residues. Germline V gene data show CDR1 as LGHNA and CDR2 as YNFKEQ. With 2 bases clipped from V and 10 bases from J, the junction kept 3 bases outside the gene matches.

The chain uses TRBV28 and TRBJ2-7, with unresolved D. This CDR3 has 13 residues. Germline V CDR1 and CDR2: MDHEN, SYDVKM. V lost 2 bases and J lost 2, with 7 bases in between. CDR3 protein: CASSLRGAYEQYF. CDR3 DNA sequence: TGTGCCAGCAGTTTACGAGGTGCCTACGAGCAGTACTTC.

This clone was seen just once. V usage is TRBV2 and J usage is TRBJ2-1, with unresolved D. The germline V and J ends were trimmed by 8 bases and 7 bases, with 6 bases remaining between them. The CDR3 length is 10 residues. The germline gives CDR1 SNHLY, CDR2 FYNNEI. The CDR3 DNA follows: TGTGCCAGCTTGAGGAATGAGCAGTTCTTC. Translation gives CASLRNEQFF.

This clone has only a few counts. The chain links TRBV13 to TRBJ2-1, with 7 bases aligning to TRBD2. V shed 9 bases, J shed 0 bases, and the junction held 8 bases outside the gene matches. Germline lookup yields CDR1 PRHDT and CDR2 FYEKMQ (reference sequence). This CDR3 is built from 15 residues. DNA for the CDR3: TGTGCCAGTTCGAGCGGGGTTAGCTCCTACAATGAGCAGTTCTTC. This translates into CASSSGVSSYNEQFF. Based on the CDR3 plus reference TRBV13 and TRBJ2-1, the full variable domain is AAGVIQSPRHLIKEKRETATLKCYPIPRHDTVYWYQQGPGQDPQFLISFYEKMQSDKGSIPDRFSAQQFSDYHSELNMSSLELGDSALYFCASSSGVSSYNEQFFGPGTRLTVL.

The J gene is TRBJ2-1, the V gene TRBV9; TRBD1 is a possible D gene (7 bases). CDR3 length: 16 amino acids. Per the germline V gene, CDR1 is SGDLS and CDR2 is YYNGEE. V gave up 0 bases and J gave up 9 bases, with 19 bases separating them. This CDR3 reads CASSVVSSGGGFEQFF. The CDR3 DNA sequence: TGTGCCAGCAGCGTAGTTAGTAGCGGAGGGGGCTTTGAGCAGTTCTTC.

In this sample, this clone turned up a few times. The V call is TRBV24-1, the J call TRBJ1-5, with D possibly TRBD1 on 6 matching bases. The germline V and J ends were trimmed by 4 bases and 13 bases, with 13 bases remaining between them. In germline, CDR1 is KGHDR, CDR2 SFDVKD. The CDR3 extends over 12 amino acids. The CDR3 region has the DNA TGTGCCACCAGTGAACAGGGATTGGCGCAGCATTTT. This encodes CATSEQGLAQHF.

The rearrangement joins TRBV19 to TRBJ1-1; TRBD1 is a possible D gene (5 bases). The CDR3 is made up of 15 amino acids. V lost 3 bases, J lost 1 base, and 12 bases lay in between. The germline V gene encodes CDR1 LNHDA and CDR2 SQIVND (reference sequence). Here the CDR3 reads CASSIGAGGNTEAFF. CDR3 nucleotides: TGTGCCAGTAGTATTGGGGCAGGAGGGAACACTGAAGCTTTCTTT.